The present T cell receptor (beta chain) was sequenced within a study of Ad26.COV2.S vaccination and SARS-CoV-2 variants. Produced via immunoSEQ multiplex PCR; TCRdb's table is partial and in-frame only. The sample includes about half a million clones, around 89% of them seen just once. Stated treatment: around 19 received Ad26.COV2.S at low or high dose, single or two shots; 5 received placebo; per-sample allocation not given. Specimens were obtained on day 63 following the first vaccine or placebo injection. This CDR3 has 16 residues. Germline CDR1 is SGHDT and CDR2 is YYEEEE. V lost 3 bases and J 4 bases, leaving 19 bases between the germline ends.

This sequence was found in a person aged 18-60 years who received the Ad26.COV2.S COVID-19 vaccine or a placebo. The chain recombines TRBV5-6 with TRBJ1-2; D is uncertain. The sample in question was peripheral blood, obtained in a trial of Ad26.COV2.S vaccine versus placebo. The CDR3 bases are TGTGCCAGCAGCTCCGGGTTCGGGCAGGACGTCTATGGCTACACCTTC. This gives the protein CASSSGFGQDVYGYTF.